These 10 T cell receptor beta chains were all obtained from the same sample, sequenced in a study of radiation and T cells in renal cell carcinoma. Clones were sequenced by immunoSEQ multiplex PCR, and TCRdb holds only the in-frame ones, with some missing. Here the sample spans tens of thousands of clones, approximately 80% being singletons. Sample time point: baseline pretreatment blood. Treatment of the sample: 15 Gy SBRT to primary tumor, nephrectomy 4 weeks later. The sample in question was blood, obtained from a patient whose treatment included radiotherapy and nephrectomy. The receptors shown here come from a man in his 60s with renal cell carcinoma.

The V and J genes are TRBV29-1 and TRBJ2-1, with TRBD1 as a possible D gene (6 bases). V lost 3 bases, J lost 6 bases, and 24 bases lay in between. Germline CDR1 and CDR2: SQVTM and ANQGSEA. This CDR3 has 17 residues. CDR3: CSVDGPEEAGESNEQFF. CDR3 DNA sequence: TGCAGCGTTGACGGCCCAGAGGAGGCAGGGGAATCCAATGAGCAGTTCTTC.

Comment on this clone: This CDR3 is also generated by other DNA sequences in the sample. The CDR3 region has the DNA TGTGCCAGTAGTGCTAGTGTCCAAGAGACCCAGTACTTC. Its translation: CASSASVQETQYF. V usage is TRBV19 and J usage is TRBJ2-5; D not certain. Trimming left V 5 bases short and J 1 base short, with 8 bases between. CDR1 LNHDA and CDR2 SQIVND come from the germline V gene (reference sequence). There are 13 residues in the CDR3.

The rearrangement joins TRBV30 to TRBJ1-5, with TRBD1 matching 8 bases. Trimming removed 1 base from V and 2 bases from J; junction bases left unmatched: 4. CDR1 is GTSNPN, CDR2 SVGIG, per germline (reference sequence). The CDR3 sequence is 15 residues long. The CDR3 protein is CAWSDQGAGNQPQHF. The DNA of the CDR3 is TGTGCCTGGAGTGACCAGGGGGCGGGCAATCAGCCCCAGCATTTT.

This chain uses TRBV29-1 with TRBJ2-7; 7 bases map to TRBD1. CDR1 is SQVTM, CDR2 ANQGSEA, per germline. This CDR3 is built from 15 residues. With 5 bases clipped from V and 4 bases from J, the junction kept 14 bases outside the gene matches. CDR3 nucleotides: TGCAGCGTTTTTGGAGACCGACAGGGAGTTTACGAGCAGTACTTC. This sequence encodes CSVFGDRQGVYEQYF.

The chain carries TRBV6-6 and TRBJ2-3; 10 bases are shared with TRBD2. V dropped 5 bases and J dropped 0; count of bases not matched to a gene: 2. From germline, CDR1 is MNHNY and CDR2 SVGAGI (reference sequence). The CDR3 has 15 amino acids. This chain's CDR3 is CASSQTSGSTDTQYF. In DNA form, the CDR3 reads TGTGCCAGCAGTCAGACTAGCGGGAGCACAGATACGCAGTATTTT.

The V gene is TRBV5-1, the J gene TRBJ1-2, with 9 bases lining up with TRBD1. V lost 4 bases, J lost 14 bases, and 18 bases stayed unmatched. Germline values: CDR1 SGHRS, CDR2 YFSETQ. The CDR3 is 15 amino acids. The CDR3 sequence is CASSQGTGSIAATTF. Here the CDR3 DNA reads TGCGCCAGCAGCCAGGGGACAGGGTCCATCGCGGCTACAACCTTC.

V is TRBV6-1 and J is TRBJ2-3; 9 nucleotides agree with TRBD1. The CDR3 contains 16 residues. Germline assignment: CDR1 MNHNS and CDR2 SASEGT. The trim removed 4 bases at V and 9 bases at J, leaving 14 bases unmatched. In nucleotides, the CDR3 is TGTGCCAGCAGTGCGGATACCGGGACAGGGACGTTGACGCAGTATTTT. Its protein product is CASSADTGTGTLTQYF.

The rearrangement links TRBV6-5 to TRBJ2-7; tentatively, D is TRBD2 (5 bases). The CDR3 has 15 residues. The V end lost 4 bases, the J end lost 2 bases, and 15 bases lay between the germline ends. Germline assignment: CDR1 MNHEY and CDR2 SVGAGI. DNA of the CDR3: TGTGCCAGCAGTTCCCCGGAGCGGCACCCCTACGAGCAGTACTTC. Protein: CASSSPERHPYEQYF.

V usage is TRBV27 and J usage is TRBJ2-7; D perhaps matches TRBD2 (6 bases). CDR3 size: 15 residues. Germline V CDR1 and CDR2: MNHEY, SMNVEV (reference sequence). Trimming stripped 0 bases from V and 3 bases from J, with 12 bases between. In DNA, the CDR3 is TGTGCCAGCAGTTTATCGAGGCCTAGCGACTACGAGCAGTACTTC. It specifies CASSLSRPSDYEQYF.

A single count supports this clone. The J gene is TRBJ1-5, the V gene TRBV28; 7 positions agree with TRBD1. There are 15 residues in the CDR3. V lost 5 bases to trimming and J lost 3 bases; unmatched junction nucleotides: 7. CDR1 and CDR2 (germline): MDHEN, SYDVKM. The CDR3: CASSPIDRDNQPQHF. The CDR3, as DNA: TGTGCCAGCAGTCCAATCGACAGGGACAATCAGCCCCAGCATTTT.